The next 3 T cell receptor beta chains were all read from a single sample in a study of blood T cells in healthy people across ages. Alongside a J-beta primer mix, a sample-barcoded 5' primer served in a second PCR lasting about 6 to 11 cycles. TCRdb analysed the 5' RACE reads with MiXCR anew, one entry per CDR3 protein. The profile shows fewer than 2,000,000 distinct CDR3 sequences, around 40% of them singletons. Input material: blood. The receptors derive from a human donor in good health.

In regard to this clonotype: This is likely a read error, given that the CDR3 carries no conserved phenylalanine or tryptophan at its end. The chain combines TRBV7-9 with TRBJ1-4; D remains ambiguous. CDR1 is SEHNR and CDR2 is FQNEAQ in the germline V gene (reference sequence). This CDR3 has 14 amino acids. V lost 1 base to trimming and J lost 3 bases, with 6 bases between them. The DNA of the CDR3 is TGTGCCAGCAGCTTAGGGACCGCTAATGAAAAACTGTTTTTG. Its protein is CASSLGTANEKLFL.

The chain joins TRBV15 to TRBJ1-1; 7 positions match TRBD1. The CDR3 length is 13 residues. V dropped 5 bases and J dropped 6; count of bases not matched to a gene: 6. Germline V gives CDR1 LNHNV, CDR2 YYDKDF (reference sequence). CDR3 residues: CATSGGTASEAFF. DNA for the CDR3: TGTGCCACCAGCGGAGGGACAGCCTCTGAAGCTTTCTTT.

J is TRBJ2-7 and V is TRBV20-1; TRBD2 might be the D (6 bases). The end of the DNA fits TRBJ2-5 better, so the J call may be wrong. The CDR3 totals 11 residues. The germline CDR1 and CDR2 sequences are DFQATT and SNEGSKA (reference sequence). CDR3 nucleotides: TGCAGTGGCCTACGGGGGGAGACCCAGTACTTC. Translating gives CSGLRGETQYF.